These 32 T cell receptor beta chains were all obtained from the same sample, sequenced in a study of blood T cell repertoires in COVID-19. Sequencing was performed with immunoSEQ multiplex PCR; in TCRdb, only in-frame clones are kept and a portion is missing. The table records over 150,000 clones, 83% of them present only once. The sequencing input was peripheral blood. These receptors originate from a woman aged 80 or over with acute or convalescent COVID-19.

This chain links TRBV9 with TRBJ2-3; D gene uncertain. The CDR3 has 17 residues. The V gene lost 4 bases and the J gene lost 1 base, with 19 bases spanning the gap. Germline loops: CDR1 SGDLS, CDR2 YYNGEE. CDR3 in amino acids: CASSPTTSGSGTDTQYF. The CDR3 nucleotides are TGTGCCAGCAGCCCCACGACTTCTGGATCGGGCACAGATACGCAGTATTTT. Using reference TRBV9 and TRBJ2-3 for the parts outside the CDR3, the full variable domain is DSGVTQTPKHLITATGQRVTLRCSPRSGDLSVYWYQQSLDQGLQFLIQYYNGEERAKGNILERFSAQQFPDLHSELNLSSLELGDSALYFCASSPTTSGSGTDTQYFGPGTRLTVL.

The V call is TRBV2, the J call TRBJ2-7; D possibly corresponds to TRBD2 (5 bases). Germline CDR1 and CDR2: SNHLY and FYNNEI. V gave up 0 bases and J gave up 6 bases, with 15 bases separating them. The CDR3 is 15 residues long. CDR3 DNA sequence: TGTGCCAGCAGTGAAGCGCTATCGGGCCGGGGCGAGCAGTACTTC. This sequence encodes CASSEALSGRGEQYF.

V is TRBV5-1 and J is TRBJ1-1; TRBD1 might be the D (6 bases). The CDR3 is made up of 13 amino acids. Looked up from germline, CDR1 is SGHRS and CDR2 is YFSETQ. The V end was cut by 3 bases, the J end by 4 bases, with 10 bases between. CDR3 loop: CASSWEGGTEAFF. The CDR3, as DNA: TGCGCCAGCAGCTGGGAGGGGGGCACTGAAGCTTTCTTT. Complete variable domain (other parts from reference TRBV5-1 and TRBJ1-1): KAGVTQTPRYLIKTRGQQVTLSCSPISGHRSVSWYQQTPGQGLQFLFEYFSETQRNKGNFPGRFSGRQFSNSRSEMNVSTLELGDSALYLCASSWEGGTEAFFGQGTRLTVV.

In the case of this clone: Compared with germline, one end of the junction differs, possibly owing to a read error. The genes are TRBV7-2 and TRBJ2-7; 16 bases map to TRBD2. Germline V gene lookup returns CDR1 SGHTA and CDR2 FQGNSA. CDR3 length: 19 amino acids. CDR3 residues: CASSHLEGLAGGPPLRRFF. CDR3 sequence (DNA): TGTGCCAGCAGCCACCTGGAGGGACTAGCGGGAGGGCCGCCTTTACGTCGGTTCTTC. The full variable domain, completed using reference TRBV7-2 and TRBJ2-7, is GAGVSQSPSNKVTEKGKDVELRCDPISGHTALYWYRQSLGQGLEFLIYFQGNSAPDKSGLPSDRFSAERTGGSVSTLTIQRTQQEDSAVYLCASSHLEGLAGGPPLRRFFGPGTRLTVT.

This clone was seen once. The V gene is TRBV5-5, the J gene TRBJ1-6, with 9 nucleotides matching TRBD1. CDR1 and CDR2 from the germline V gene are SGHKS and YYEKEE (reference sequence). The V and J ends lost 2 bases and 10 bases, in that order; junction bases with no gene match: 4. The CDR3 is 14 amino acids. This CDR3 is CASSFRDRDSPLHF. The DNA of the CDR3 is TGTGCCAGCAGCTTCCGGGACAGGGACTCACCCCTCCACTTT.

This sequence joins TRBV19 and TRBJ1-5; the D gene is possibly TRBD1 (6 bases). The CDR3 sequence is 13 residues long. V was shortened by 6 bases and J by 5 bases, with 11 bases between the two germline ends. The germline CDR1 and CDR2 sequences are LNHDA and SQIVND (reference sequence). The CDR3 reads CASRLQGDQPQHF. CDR3 nucleotide sequence: TGTGCCAGTAGGCTACAGGGTGATCAGCCCCAGCATTTT.

CDR3 bases: TGTGCCAGCAGCCAAGGGCCTTACCCCCAGCATTTT. This encodes CASSQGPYPQHF. The V gene is TRBV14, the J gene TRBJ1-5; the D is unclear. Germline V CDR1 and CDR2: SGHDN, FVKESK. The ends were cut back, 1 base at V and 10 bases at J, with 8 bases in the middle. The CDR3 is 12 amino acids.

The chain recombines TRBV9 with TRBJ2-3; D possibly corresponds to TRBD1 (5 bases). Germline V gene sequence: CDR1 SGDLS, CDR2 YYNGEE. The CDR3 extends over 15 amino acids. V lost 4 bases to trimming and J lost 4 bases, with 16 bases between them. CDR3 nucleotides: TGTGCCAGCAGCCCAGAGTGGGGCGGCGCAGATACGCAGTATTTT. Amino acids: CASSPEWGGADTQYF.

CDR3 DNA: TGTGCCAGCAGCTTGCCGGACAGGCCGAATCAGCCCCAGCATTTT. Translating gives CASSLPDRPNQPQHF. The chain recombines TRBV6-2 or TRBV6-3 with TRBJ1-5, with TRBD1 matching 7 bases. This CDR3 is 15 amino acids long. Germline V gene sequence: CDR1 MNHEY, CDR2 SVGEGT. V gave up 6 bases and J gave up 4 bases; unmatched junction bases: 9.

The chain has TRBV5-1 and TRBJ2-3; TRBD1 matches 11 bases. The CDR3 length is 15 residues. CDR1 SGHRS and CDR2 YFSETQ come from the germline V gene. V lost 0 bases and J lost 5; bases outside the gene matches: 2. CDR3 protein: CASSLAGTGGDTQYF. The CDR3 bases are TGCGCCAGCAGCTTGGCCGGGACAGGGGGAGATACGCAGTATTTT.

The chain combines TRBV5-1 with TRBJ1-6, with a possible D match to TRBD1 (5 bases). The CDR3 runs to 14 residues. V was clipped by 5 bases and J by 13 bases, with 19 bases between them. Germline V gives CDR1 SGHRS, CDR2 YFSETQ. The CDR3 is CASRDQGGYGPLHF. In nucleotides, the CDR3 is TGCGCCAGCAGAGACCAGGGAGGGTACGGGCCCCTCCACTTT.

The chain joins TRBV7-2 to TRBJ2-3, with 8 bases matching TRBD2. The CDR3 is made up of 18 amino acids. Germline CDR1 reads SGHTA; CDR2 reads FQGNSA. After removal of 4 bases from V and 1 base from J, the junction contained 13 bases not matched to a gene. As DNA, the CDR3 is TGTGCCAGCAGCTCCACGGTCGTCGCACTAGCGGGCACAGATACGCAGTATTTT. This sequence encodes CASSSTVVALAGTDTQYF.

This chain joins TRBV28 and TRBJ2-7; maybe TRBD1 (6 bases). The germline V gene encodes CDR1 MDHEN and CDR2 SYDVKM. Trimming removed 5 bases from V and 4 bases from J, with 9 bases in between. The CDR3 spans 12 residues. In nucleotides, the CDR3 is TGTGCCAGCAGTCCGGACAGTTACGAGCAGTACTTC. Translation gives CASSPDSYEQYF.

This chain joins TRBV5-6 and TRBJ1-2; the D is unclear. Germline V lookup: CDR1 SGHDT, CDR2 YYEEEE. This CDR3 has 15 amino acids. V shed 0 bases and J shed 0 bases, with 9 bases lying between them. The CDR3 protein is CASSLGSPANYGYTF. The CDR3 DNA is TGTGCCAGCAGCTTGGGGTCGCCAGCTAACTATGGCTACACCTTC.

The rearrangement links TRBV6-2 or TRBV6-3 to TRBJ1-2; 11 positions match TRBD1. Germline trimming cut 6 bases from V and 7 bases from J; bases unmatched to any gene: 7. The CDR3 runs 14 residues. Germline V CDR1 and CDR2: MNHEY, SVGEGT. The CDR3 loop is CASSQGQGAGGYTF. For the CDR3, the DNA is TGTGCCAGCAGCCAAGGACAGGGGGCCGGTGGCTACACCTTC.

CDR3 DNA: TGTGCCAGCTCACCTGTGAGGATCCTTATGAACACTGAAGCTTTCTTT. This sequence encodes CASSPVRILMNTEAFF. The chain combines TRBV18 with TRBJ1-1; D remains ambiguous. This CDR3 contains 16 residues. The V gene lost 3 bases and the J gene lost 0 bases, with 14 bases spanning the gap. Per germline, CDR1 KGHSH and CDR2 LQKENI.

The chain has TRBV2 and TRBJ2-7; possible D gene TRBD1, 5 bases. Germline loops: CDR1 SNHLY, CDR2 FYNNEI. With 0 bases removed from V and 6 bases from J, the gap between germline ends came to 9 bases. The CDR3 totals 13 residues. The CDR3 region has the DNA TGTGCCAGCAGTGAAGCTCGAAGGGGCGAGCAGTACTTC. It specifies CASSEARRGEQYF.

The genes are TRBV7-2 and TRBJ2-5, with TRBD1 matching over 9 bases. This CDR3 is built from 15 residues. Germline V gene data show CDR1 as SGHTA and CDR2 as FQGNSA. With V trimmed by 6 bases and J by 4 bases, 9 bases remained unmatched. CDR3 in DNA: TGTGCCAGCAGTTTAAGGACAGGGGCTTCAGAGACCCAGTACTTC. Translating gives CASSLRTGASETQYF. The whole variable domain, remainder taken from reference TRBV7-2 and TRBJ2-5, is GAGVSQSPSNKVTEKGKDVELRCDPISGHTALYWYRQSLGQGLEFLIYFQGNSAPDKSGLPSDRFSAERTGGSVSTLTIQRTQQEDSAVYLCASSLRTGASETQYFGPGTRLLVL.

The sample holds a few counts of this clone. The gene calls are TRBV28 and TRBJ1-6; D not resolved. The germline CDR1 and CDR2 sequences are MDHEN and SYDVKM. The CDR3 runs to 16 residues. Trimming removed 4 bases from V and 4 bases from J, with 14 bases in between. CDR3: CASSSPGDPYNSPLHF. The DNA for the CDR3 is TGTGCCAGCAGTTCCCCGGGAGACCCATATAATTCACCCCTCCACTTT.

V is TRBV4-1 and J is TRBJ2-7; 8 positions match TRBD1. Germline V gene sequence: CDR1 MGHRA, CDR2 YSYEKL. CDR3 length: 15 residues. V was clipped by 4 bases and J by 3 bases; unmatched bases: 8. The CDR3 coding sequence is TGCGCCAGCAGCCGCACTTTGACAGGGGTCTACGAGCAGTACTTC. Translation: CASSRTLTGVYEQYF.

The chain links TRBV5-1 to TRBJ1-1; D is possibly TRBD1 (6 bases). The CDR3 consists of 15 residues. Germline CDR1 reads SGHRS; CDR2 reads YFSETQ. Trimming removed 0 bases from V and 6 bases from J, with 15 bases in between. Here the CDR3 reads CASSLGAGDGAEAFF. CDR3 in DNA: TGCGCCAGCAGCTTGGGGGCAGGGGATGGCGCTGAAGCTTTCTTT.

The rearrangement joins TRBV19 to TRBJ2-1; 8 bases are a match to TRBD1. CDR1 is LNHDA, CDR2 SQIVND, per germline (reference sequence). With V trimmed by 10 bases and J by 10 bases, 15 bases remained unmatched. The CDR3 loop spans 14 amino acids. The CDR3 bases are TGTGCCACGTCAAGAACAGGGGCAGGGGGCGAGCAGTTCTTC. It specifies CATSRTGAGGEQFF.

This clone was seen a few times. The CDR3 loop is CASSIRNPGTEAFF. DNA for the CDR3: TGTGCCAGTAGTATTAGGAACCCGGGGACTGAAGCTTTCTTT. The chain has TRBV19 and TRBJ1-1; D is unclear. The CDR3 runs to 14 residues. Germline CDR1 reads LNHDA; CDR2 reads SQIVND (reference sequence). V was clipped by 3 bases and J by 5 bases, with 13 bases between them.

This clone showed up just once. The rearrangement joins TRBV19 to TRBJ1-1; 9 nucleotides agree with TRBD1. In germline, CDR1 is LNHDA, CDR2 SQIVND (reference sequence). CDR3 size: 14 residues. Unmatched junction bases numbered 5, after V lost 5 bases and J lost 4 bases. CDR3 DNA: TGTGCCAGTAGTCCTACAGGGGGCGTCACTGAAGCTTTCTTT. Translated: CASSPTGGVTEAFF.

V and J are TRBV5-3 and TRBJ1-4, with D possibly matching TRBD1 (6 bases). TRBV5-3 is an ORF, and what it does is uncertain. V was shortened by 8 bases and J by 8 bases, with 16 bases between the two germline ends. The CDR3 is 13 amino acids. Here the CDR3 reads CASRGGAGEKLFF. In DNA form, the CDR3 reads TGTGCCAGCCGGGGGGGGGCCGGAGAAAAACTGTTTTTT.

The genes are TRBV5-1 and TRBJ1-1, with D unresolved. The CDR3 has 15 residues. CDR1 SGHRS and CDR2 YFSETQ come from the germline V gene. Trimming shortened V by 2 bases and J by 1 base, and 12 bases separated the two germline ends. CDR3 nucleotide sequence: TGCGCCAGCAGCTTAGTTGGAGCGGAGAACACTGAAGCTTTCTTT. This encodes CASSLVGAENTEAFF.

This clone has just one count. V is TRBV19 and J is TRBJ1-5, with D unclear. CDR1 is LNHDA, CDR2 SQIVND, per germline (reference sequence). This CDR3 has 16 residues. Trimming stripped 3 bases from V and 2 bases from J, with 14 bases between. In DNA form, the CDR3 reads TGTGCCAGTAGTATGGGCCCCACGGCAGGCAATCAGCCCCAGCATTTT. It specifies CASSMGPTAGNQPQHF.

This chain connects TRBV3-1 (or the pseudogene TRBV3-2) to TRBJ1-1; D may be TRBD1 (6 bases). The V gene's germline CDR1 is LGHDT and CDR2 YNNKEL (reference sequence). The CDR3 is made up of 17 amino acids. The V gene lost 1 base and the J gene lost 4 bases, with 19 bases spanning the gap. CDR3 protein: CASSQGGRGPQRTEAFF. The CDR3 coding sequence is TGTGCCAGCAGCCAAGGGGGGCGGGGGCCTCAGCGCACTGAAGCTTTCTTT.

J is TRBJ2-1 and V is TRBV4-3; TRBD2 might be the D (6 bases). CDR1 is LGHNA, CDR2 YSLEER, per germline. Deletions cut 0 bases from V and 7 bases from J, with 16 bases between. CDR3 length: 16 residues. The CDR3 region has the DNA TGCGCCAGCAGCCAAGATCAGGAGGGCCTTAATAATGAGCAGTTCTTC. Amino acid sequence: CASSQDQEGLNNEQFF.

This clone was seen a handful of times. As DNA, the CDR3 is TGTGCCAGCAGCTTTAGCGGGGCGGGAAATGAGCAGTTCTTC. Translating it yields CASSFSGAGNEQFF. This rearrangement joins TRBV9 to TRBJ2-1; 8 bases agree with TRBD2. The V gene's germline CDR1 is SGDLS and CDR2 YYNGEE. The CDR3 is 14 residues long. V gave up 4 bases and J gave up 7 bases; unmatched junction bases: 7.

The chain carries TRBV5-5 and TRBJ1-2, with 7 bases identical to TRBD1. The V and J ends lost 0 bases and 8 bases, in that order; junction bases with no gene match: 16. The CDR3 is 17 amino acids. The germline gives CDR1 SGHKS, CDR2 YYEKEE (reference sequence). The CDR3 sequence: CASSLEQGRAPLSGYTF. The CDR3 DNA is TGTGCCAGCAGCTTGGAACAGGGGCGGGCCCCACTCTCGGGCTACACCTTC.

This clone is labeled as medium-sized. The rearrangement links TRBV7-2 to TRBJ2-3; 8 bases fit TRBD1. Unmatched junction bases numbered 10, after V lost 3 bases and J lost 8 bases. Germline values: CDR1 SGHTA, CDR2 FQGNSA. The CDR3 runs to 15 residues. The CDR3 reads CASSFLLTGESTQYF. The CDR3 bases are TGTGCCAGCAGCTTTCTCCTGACAGGGGAATCTACGCAGTATTTT.